This TCR beta chain emerged from a study of vaccination and CD4 T cells after COVID-19. Overall study: Sampling after COVID took place at a median of around 110 days (range 35 to 161) following diagnosis.

Indicated treatment: approximately 11-day PBMC culture with coronavirus spike peptide pools or control peptides (ViraFEST assay). ViraFEST used peptide pools to expand antigen-specific T cells, then sequenced TCRs. In its sample, this clonotype is medium-sized. No antigen is known for it. Study outcomes and limitations: Median SARS-CoV-2-reactive clonotypes rose from approximately 21 to 40, not significantly.

The assay that was used to sequence DNA from cultured CD4+ T cells was the Oncomine TCR Beta short-read assay. Genomic DNA extraction was carried out from cultured CD4+ T cells. TCRdb used MiXCR to reprocess the PCR reads, holding one entry per CDR3 protein. The table has some 16,000 distinct CDR3 sequences, 44% seen once. The length of the CDR3 is 16 residues. V trimming: 2 bases; J trimming: 4 bases; junction bases outside the gene matches: 5. The germline V gene has CDR1 SGHVS and CDR2 FNYEAQ. This TCR was recovered from a human donor who had recovered from COVID-19. The material was CD4+ T cells from blood, cultured in vitro, obtained after SARS-CoV-2 vaccination. The rearrangement links TRBV7-6 to TRBJ2-2; 9 bases are a match to TRBD1. CDR3 DNA sequence: TGTGCCAGCAGCTTATCGGGGACAGGGCCCACCGGGGAGCTGTTTTTT. This sequence encodes CASSLSGTGPTGELFF.